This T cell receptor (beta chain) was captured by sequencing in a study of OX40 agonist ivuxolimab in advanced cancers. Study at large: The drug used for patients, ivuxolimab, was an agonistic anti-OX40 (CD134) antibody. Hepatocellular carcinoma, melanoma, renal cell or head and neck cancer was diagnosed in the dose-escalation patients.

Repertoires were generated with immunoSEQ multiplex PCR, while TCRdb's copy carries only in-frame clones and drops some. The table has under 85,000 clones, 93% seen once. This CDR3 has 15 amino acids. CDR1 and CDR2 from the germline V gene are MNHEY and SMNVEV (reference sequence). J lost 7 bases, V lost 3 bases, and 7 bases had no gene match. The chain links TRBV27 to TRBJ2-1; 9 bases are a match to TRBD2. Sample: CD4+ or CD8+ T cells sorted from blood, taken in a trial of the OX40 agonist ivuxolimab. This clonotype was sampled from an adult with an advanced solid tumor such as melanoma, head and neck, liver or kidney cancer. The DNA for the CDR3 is TGTGCCAGCAGTTTGGGGCGGGGGGGCACGAATGAGCAGTTCTTC. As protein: CASSLGRGGTNEQFF.